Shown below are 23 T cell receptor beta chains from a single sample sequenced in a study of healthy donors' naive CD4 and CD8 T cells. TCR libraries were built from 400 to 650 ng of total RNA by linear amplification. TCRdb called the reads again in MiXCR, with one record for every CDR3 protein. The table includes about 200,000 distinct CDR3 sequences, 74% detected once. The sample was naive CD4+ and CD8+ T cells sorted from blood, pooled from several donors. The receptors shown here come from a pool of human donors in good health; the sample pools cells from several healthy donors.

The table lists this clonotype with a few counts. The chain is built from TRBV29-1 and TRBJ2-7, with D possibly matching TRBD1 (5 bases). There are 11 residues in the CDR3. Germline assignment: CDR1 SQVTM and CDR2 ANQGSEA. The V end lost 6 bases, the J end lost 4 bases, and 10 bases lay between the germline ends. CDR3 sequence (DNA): TGCAGCGTAGCCACAGGTTACGAGCAGTACTTC. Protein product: CSVATGYEQYF.

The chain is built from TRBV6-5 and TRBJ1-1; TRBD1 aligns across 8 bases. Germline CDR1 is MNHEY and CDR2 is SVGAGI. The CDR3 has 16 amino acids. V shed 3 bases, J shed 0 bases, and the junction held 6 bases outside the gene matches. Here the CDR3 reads CASSYGQGLMNTEAFF. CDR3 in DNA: TGTGCCAGCAGTTATGGACAGGGCCTAATGAACACTGAAGCTTTCTTT.

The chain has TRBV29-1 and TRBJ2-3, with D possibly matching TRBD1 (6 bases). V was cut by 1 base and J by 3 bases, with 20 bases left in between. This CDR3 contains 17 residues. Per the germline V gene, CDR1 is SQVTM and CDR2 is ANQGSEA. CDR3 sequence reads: CSVEGRVTGDQTDTQYF. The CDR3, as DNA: TGCAGCGTTGAAGGTAGGGTGACAGGTGACCAGACAGATACGCAGTATTTT.

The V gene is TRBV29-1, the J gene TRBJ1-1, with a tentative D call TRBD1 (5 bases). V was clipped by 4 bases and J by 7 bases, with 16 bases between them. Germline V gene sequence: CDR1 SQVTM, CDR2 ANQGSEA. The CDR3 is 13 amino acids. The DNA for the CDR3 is TGCAGCGTTGTCAGGGTGGGACCTCATGAAGCTTTCTTT. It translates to CSVVRVGPHEAFF.

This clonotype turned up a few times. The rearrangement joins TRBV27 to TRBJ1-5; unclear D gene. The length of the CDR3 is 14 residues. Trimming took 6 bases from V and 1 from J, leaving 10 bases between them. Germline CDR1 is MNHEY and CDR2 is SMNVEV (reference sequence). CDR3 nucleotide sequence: TGTGCCAGCAGGGACGGTGGAAGCAATCAGCCCCAGCATTTT. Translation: CASRDGGSNQPQHF.

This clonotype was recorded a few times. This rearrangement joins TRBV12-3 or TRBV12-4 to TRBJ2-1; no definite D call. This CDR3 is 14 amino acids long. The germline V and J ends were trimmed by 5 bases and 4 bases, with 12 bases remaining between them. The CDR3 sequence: CASSPLPLYNEQFF. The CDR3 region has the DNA TGTGCCAGCAGTCCTCTCCCGCTTTACAATGAGCAGTTCTTC.

CDR3 region: CAISEGRTNEKLFF. The CDR3 nucleotides are TGTGCCATCAGTGAAGGTCGGACTAATGAAAAACTGTTTTTT. The rearrangement links TRBV10-3 to TRBJ1-4; D unclear. Germline CDR1 reads ENHRY; CDR2 reads SYGVKD. V lost 3 bases and J lost 2, with 7 bases in between. The CDR3 is 14 amino acids.

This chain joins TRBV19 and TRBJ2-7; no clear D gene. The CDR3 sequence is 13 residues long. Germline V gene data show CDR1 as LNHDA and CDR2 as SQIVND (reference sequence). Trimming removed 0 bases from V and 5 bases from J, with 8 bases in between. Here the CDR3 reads CASSIDRGNEQYF. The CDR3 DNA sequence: TGTGCCAGTAGTATAGATCGAGGTAACGAGCAGTACTTC.

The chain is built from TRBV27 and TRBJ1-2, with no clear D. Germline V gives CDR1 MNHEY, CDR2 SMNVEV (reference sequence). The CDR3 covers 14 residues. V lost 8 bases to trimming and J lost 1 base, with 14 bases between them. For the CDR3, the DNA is TGTGCCAGCTACCAACCCGGGAGTAACTATGGCTACACCTTC. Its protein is CASYQPGSNYGYTF.

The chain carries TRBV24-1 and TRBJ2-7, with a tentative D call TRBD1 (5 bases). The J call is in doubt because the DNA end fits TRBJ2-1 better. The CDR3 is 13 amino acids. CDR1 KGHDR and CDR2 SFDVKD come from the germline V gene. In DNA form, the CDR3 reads TGTGCCACCAGTCAGGGTAGGGTAGGTGAGCAGTTCTTC. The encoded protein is CATSQGRVGEQFF.

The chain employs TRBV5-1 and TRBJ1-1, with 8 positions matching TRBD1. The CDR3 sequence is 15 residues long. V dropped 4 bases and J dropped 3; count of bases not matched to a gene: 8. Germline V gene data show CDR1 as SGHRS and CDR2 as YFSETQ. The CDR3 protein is CASSPIDRGDTEAFF. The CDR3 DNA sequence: TGCGCCAGCAGCCCTATCGACAGGGGCGACACTGAAGCTTTCTTT.

CDR3 region: CASSGTDSKNIQYF. In DNA, the CDR3 is TGTGCCAGCAGTGGGACAGATTCCAAAAACATTCAGTACTTC. This chain links TRBV12-3 or TRBV12-4 with TRBJ2-4; 7 bases line up with TRBD1. The CDR3 is 14 amino acids. J gave up 2 bases and V 5 bases, and 3 bases lay outside the gene matches.

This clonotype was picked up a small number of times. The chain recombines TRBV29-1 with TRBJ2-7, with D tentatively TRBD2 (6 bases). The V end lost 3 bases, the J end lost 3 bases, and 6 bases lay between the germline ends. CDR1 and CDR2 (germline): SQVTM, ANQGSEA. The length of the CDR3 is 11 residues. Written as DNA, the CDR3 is TGCAGCGTTGAGCGGGACTACGAGCAGTACTTC. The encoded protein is CSVERDYEQYF.

The CDR3: CSASGGRVEAKNIQYF. CDR3 in DNA: TGCAGTGCTAGCGGGGGCCGGGTCGAAGCCAAAAACATTCAGTACTTC. The chain joins TRBV20-1 to TRBJ2-4, with D perhaps given as TRBD1 or TRBD2 (6 bases each). Germline CDR1 and CDR2: DFQATT and SNEGSKA (reference sequence). This CDR3 is built from 16 residues. V was pared by 3 bases and J by 0 bases, with 15 bases between.

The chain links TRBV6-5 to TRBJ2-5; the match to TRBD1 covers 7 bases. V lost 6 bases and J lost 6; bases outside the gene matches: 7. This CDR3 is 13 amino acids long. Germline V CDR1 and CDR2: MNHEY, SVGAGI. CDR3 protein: CASRDTGVQTQYF. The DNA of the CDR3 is TGTGCCAGCAGGGACACAGGGGTCCAGACCCAGTACTTC.

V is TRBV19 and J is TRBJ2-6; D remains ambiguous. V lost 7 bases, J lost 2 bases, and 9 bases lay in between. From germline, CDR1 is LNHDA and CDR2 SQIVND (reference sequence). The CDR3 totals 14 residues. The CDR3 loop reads CASTPTAGANVLTF. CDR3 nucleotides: TGTGCCAGTACGCCGACGGCTGGGGCCAACGTCCTGACTTTC.

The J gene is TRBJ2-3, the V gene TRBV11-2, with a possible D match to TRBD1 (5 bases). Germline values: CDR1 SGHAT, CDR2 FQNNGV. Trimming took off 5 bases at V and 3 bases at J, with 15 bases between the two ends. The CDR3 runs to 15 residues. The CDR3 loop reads CASSQPTVFTDTQYF. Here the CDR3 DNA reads TGTGCCAGCAGCCAACCGACAGTTTTTACAGATACGCAGTATTTT.

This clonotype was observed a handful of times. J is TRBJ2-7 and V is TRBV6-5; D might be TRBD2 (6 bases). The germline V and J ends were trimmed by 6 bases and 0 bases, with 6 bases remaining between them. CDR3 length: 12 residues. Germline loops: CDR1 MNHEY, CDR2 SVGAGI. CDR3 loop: CASRDYSYEQYF. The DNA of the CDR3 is TGTGCCAGCAGGGACTACTCCTACGAGCAGTACTTC.

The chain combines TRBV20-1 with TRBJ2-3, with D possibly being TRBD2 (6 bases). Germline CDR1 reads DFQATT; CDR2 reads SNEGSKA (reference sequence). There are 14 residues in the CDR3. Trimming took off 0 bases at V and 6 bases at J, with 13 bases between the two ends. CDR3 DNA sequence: TGCAGTGCTAGAGATTACGCGGGAACTGATACGCAGTATTTT. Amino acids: CSARDYAGTDTQYF.

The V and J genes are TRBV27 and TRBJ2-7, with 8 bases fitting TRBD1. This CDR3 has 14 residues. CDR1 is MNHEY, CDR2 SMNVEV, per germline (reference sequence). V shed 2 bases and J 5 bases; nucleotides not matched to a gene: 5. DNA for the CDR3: TGTGCCAGCAGTTTACAGGGGGCGTTCGACGAGCAGTACTTC. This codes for CASSLQGAFDEQYF.

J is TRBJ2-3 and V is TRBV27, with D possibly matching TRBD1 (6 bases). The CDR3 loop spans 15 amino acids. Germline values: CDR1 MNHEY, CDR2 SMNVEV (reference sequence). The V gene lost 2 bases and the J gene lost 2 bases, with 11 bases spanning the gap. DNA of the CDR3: TGTGCCAGCAGTTTAGGGACATCGTACACAGATACGCAGTATTTT. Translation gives CASSLGTSYTDTQYF.

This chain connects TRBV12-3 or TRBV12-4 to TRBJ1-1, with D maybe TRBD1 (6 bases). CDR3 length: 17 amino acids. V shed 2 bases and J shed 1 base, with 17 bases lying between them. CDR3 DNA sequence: TGTGCCAGCAGTTTAACAGGGACGCGGGCGAGGAACACTGAAGCTTTCTTT. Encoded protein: CASSLTGTRARNTEAFF.

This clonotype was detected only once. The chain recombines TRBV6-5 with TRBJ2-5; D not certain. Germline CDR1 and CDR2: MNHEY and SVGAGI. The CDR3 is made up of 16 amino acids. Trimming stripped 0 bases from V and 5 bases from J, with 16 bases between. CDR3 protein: CASSYSRRELGETQYF. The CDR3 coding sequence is TGTGCCAGCAGTTACTCGAGACGCGAGCTGGGGGAGACCCAGTACTTC.